These T cell receptor beta chains were read from a single sample in a study of T cell responses to AZD1222 COVID-19 vaccine. Profiled with immunoSEQ multiplex PCR; TCRdb holds only in-frame clones, not every one. The sample has approximately 190,000 clones, approximately 94% seen once. Sequenced material: peripheral blood, taken on day 0 of AZD1222 vaccination. These receptors came from an adult in good health. CDR3s include the opening cysteine and the closing phenylalanine or tryptophan. A D gene is named only where the DNA matches it firmly. Only part of the rows carry a size: once, few, many, or a class if the clone is expanded.

v_gene,len,j_gene,abundance,d_gene,CDR3nt,CDR3aa
TRBV4-2,16,TRBJ1-4,.,TRBD1,TGTGCCAGCAGCCTCGGGGGACAGGGGGCTTATGAAAAACTGTTTTTT,CASSLGGQGAYEKLFF
TRBV7-9,17,TRBJ1-4,.,TRBD1,TGTGCCAGCAGCCCAGTGGGGTCGACAGGGGTTAATGAAAAACTGTTTTTT,CASSPVGSTGVNEKLFF
TRBV12-3/TRBV12-4,13,TRBJ1-2,.,.,TGTGCCAGCAGTTTGAAGATTAACTATGGCTACACCTTC,CASSLKINYGYTF
TRBV30,10,TRBJ1-1,once,.,TGTGCCGTACAGGGCCCTGAAGCTTTCTTT,CAVQGPEAFF
TRBV2,12,TRBJ1-1,.,.,TGTGCCAGCAAAGGGGGGAGGACTGAAGCTTTCTTT,CASKGGRTEAFF
TRBV15,15,TRBJ1-4,once,TRBD1,TGTGCCACCAGCAGGGCTCAGGGGGCAGGAGAAAAACTGTTTTTT,CATSRAQGAGEKLFF
TRBV6-1,16,TRBJ1-3,once,.,TGTGCCAGCAGTGAAGCGGGGGGGGAACGTGGAAACACCATATATTTT,CASSEAGGERGNTIYF
TRBV5-1,15,TRBJ2-1,.,TRBD2,TGCGCCAGCAGCCCCTCGGGGGGTAACTACAATGAGCAGTTCTTC,CASSPSGGNYNEQFF
TRBV4-2,18,TRBJ2-5,.,TRBD1,TGTGCCAGCAGCCAAGCGGGACAGGGGGCTGTAGGAGGAGAGACCCAGTACTTC,CASSQAGQGAVGGETQYF
TRBV7-2,13,TRBJ2-1,.,TRBD2,TGTGCCAGCAGTCCGGGACTAGTTTATGAGCAGTTCTTC,CASSPGLVYEQFF